This TCR beta chain emerged from a study of blood T cell repertoires in COVID-19. As for the study in general: There were acute and convalescent COVID-19 samples, and they came from the United States, Italy and Spain. The cDNA or gDNA used as material had been derived from T cells, B-cell-depleted T cells, or PBMCs.

Under the authors' procedure: Reference gene primer amplification yielded estimated nucleated cell counts. Here immunoSEQ multiplex PCR was the method, and the copy in TCRdb shows in-frame clones only, minus some. That table supplies the V and J calls and clone size; D and trimming were determined from the DNA. The data contain approximately 50,000 clones, roughly 85% of them seen just once; the ten biggest clones take up roughly 15%. The TCR was taken from a human donor in a cohort sampled during active COVID-19. Sequencing was done on a sample of peripheral blood.

CDR3 amino acids: CASSYTGGHGYTF. CDR3 in DNA: TGTGCCAGCAGTTATACAGGGGGACATGGCTACACCTTC. This chain connects TRBV2 to TRBJ1-2; 8 bases match TRBD1. The germline gives CDR1 SNHLY, CDR2 FYNNEI. The CDR3 contains 13 residues. The V gene end was trimmed by 5 bases and the J gene end by 6 bases; junction bases not matched to a gene: 5.